These 16 T cell receptor beta chains came from one sample sequenced in a study of T cell repertoires in cytomegalovirus infection. TCRdb re-called the reads through MiXCR, storing one row per CDR3 protein. The top ten clones hold under 3.5% of a sample with some 700,000 distinct CDR3 sequences, 35% to 45% of them seen once. Material: PBMCs. The receptors here all came from a human donor in good health (CMV status not recorded). Some clones in this sample may be carry-over from other donors' samples.

This clonotype came up a few times. The chain recombines TRBV29-1 with TRBJ2-7; D is perhaps TRBD1 (6 bases). The CDR3 consists of 13 residues. Germline V gene lookup returns CDR1 SQVTM and CDR2 ANQGSEA. Deletions cut 4 bases from V and 6 bases from J, with 16 bases between. CDR3 in amino acids: CSVGQGPLFEQYF. CDR3 sequence (DNA): TGCAGCGTTGGCCAGGGGCCCCTCTTCGAGCAGTACTTC.

This clonotype was found once. This chain connects TRBV10-3 to TRBJ2-3, with a possible D match to TRBD1 (6 bases). Germline CDR1 is ENHRY and CDR2 is SYGVKD. Trimming took off 6 bases at V and 0 bases at J, with 13 bases between the two ends. The CDR3 is 15 residues long. The CDR3 region is CAIRLDSASTDTQYF. The CDR3 coding sequence is TGTGCCATCAGACTGGACAGTGCTAGCACAGATACGCAGTATTTT.

This clonotype has just a few counts. The CDR3 loop is CASSLVTGYGYTF. In nucleotides, the CDR3 is TGTGCCAGCAGCTTAGTTACAGGGTATGGCTACACCTTC. This chain uses TRBV7-2 with TRBJ1-2, with D maybe TRBD1 (6 bases). The germline CDR1 and CDR2 sequences are SGHTA and FQGNSA. The V end lost 1 base, the J end lost 5 bases, and 8 bases lay between the germline ends. The CDR3 contains 13 residues.

On this clonotype itself: The conserved phenylalanine or tryptophan normally closing the CDR3 is absent here, so this likely arose from a read error. The chain has TRBV28 and TRBJ2-7; the match to TRBD1 covers 10 bases. The CDR3 runs to 14 residues. From germline, CDR1 is MDHEN and CDR2 SYDVKM. With V trimmed by 6 bases and J by 3 bases, 5 bases remained unmatched. CDR3 DNA sequence: TGTGCCAGCAGGCCCCGGACAGGGGGCTACGAGCAGTACTCC. It yields the protein CASRPRTGGYEQYS.

Turning to this clonotype: A clone one base away is much larger, so this may be a read error. The missing conserved phenylalanine or tryptophan at the end of this CDR3 makes a read error likely. The V gene is TRBV7-2, the J gene TRBJ2-7; 9 bases align to TRBD1. The CDR3 consists of 14 residues. V was pared by 5 bases and J by 7 bases, with 9 bases of the junction left unmatched. The germline CDR1 and CDR2 sequences are SGHTA and FQGNSA. Here the CDR3 reads CASSVTGGAGEQYL. The CDR3 coding sequence is TGTGCCAGCAGCGTTACAGGGGGCGCAGGGGAGCAGTACTTA.

This clonotype counts as medium-sized (0.01 to 0.1%). The DNA of the CDR3 is TGTGCCAGTAGTATCTCTAGCGGGGTCGTCTACGAGCAGTACTTC. Translated, it gives CASSISSGVVYEQYF. This chain uses TRBV19 with TRBJ2-7, with TRBD2 matching 9 bases. V was clipped by 3 bases and J by 3 bases; unmatched bases: 6. The CDR3 runs to 15 residues. Germline CDR1 reads LNHDA; CDR2 reads SQIVND (reference sequence).

This clonotype was seen only a few times. The chain combines TRBV12-3 or TRBV12-4 with TRBJ2-3, with TRBD2 matching over 8 bases. Unmatched junction bases numbered 8, after V lost 3 bases and J lost 0 bases. The CDR3 loop spans 17 amino acids. CDR3 DNA sequence: TGTGCCAGCAGTTTGGGACTAGAGGTATGGAGCACAGATACGCAGTATTTT. Its translation: CASSLGLEVWSTDTQYF.

The chain combines TRBV6-1 with TRBJ2-1; no definite D call. The CDR3 is 14 amino acids. Germline CDR1 MNHNS, CDR2 SASEGT. The V gene lost 1 base and the J gene lost 0 bases, with 4 bases spanning the gap. Written as DNA, the CDR3 is TGTGCCAGCAGTGAAGGAGACTCCTACAATGAGCAGTTCTTC. It specifies CASSEGDSYNEQFF.

A word on this clonotype: Germline and junction disagree at one end, which may indicate a read error. This chain uses TRBV28 with TRBJ1-2; no clear D gene. This CDR3 contains 13 residues. Germline V gene sequence: CDR1 MDHEN, CDR2 SYDVKM. DNA of the CDR3: TGTTCCAGCAGTTTGTCGGTGTTTAATGGTTACACCTTC. It specifies CSSSLSVFNGYTF.

The CDR3 region has the DNA TGTGCCAGCAGTTTAGGTGGGGGCCGAGATACGCAGTATTTT. Protein: CASSLGGGRDTQYF. V gene TRBV27 combines with J gene TRBJ2-3, with D possibly being TRBD1 (6 bases). V was cut by 2 bases and J by 5 bases, with 11 bases left in between. CDR3 length: 14 amino acids. Germline V gives CDR1 MNHEY, CDR2 SMNVEV (reference sequence).

This chain joins TRBV20-1 and TRBJ2-3, with 11 bases that match TRBD2. This CDR3 is built from 17 residues. V shed 4 bases and J 4 bases; nucleotides not matched to a gene: 13. The germline gives CDR1 DFQATT, CDR2 SNEGSKA (reference sequence). In DNA, the CDR3 is TGCAGTGCTACCACCGCGCGACTAGCGGGGTTGTCAGATACGCAGTATTTT. Encoded protein: CSATTARLAGLSDTQYF.

This clonotype showed up just a few times. V and J are TRBV28 and TRBJ2-1; D is possibly TRBD1 (6 bases). The CDR3 has 14 residues. The germline gives CDR1 MDHEN, CDR2 SYDVKM. V lost 3 bases and J 6 bases, leaving 12 bases between the germline ends. CDR3 sequence: CASSLPTGLNEQFF. The CDR3 DNA follows: TGTGCCAGCAGTTTGCCCACAGGGCTCAATGAGCAGTTCTTC.

This clonotype has a handful of counts. This chain connects TRBV2 to TRBJ2-1; D not resolved. Germline CDR1 is SNHLY and CDR2 is FYNNEI. CDR3 length equals 13 residues. Trimming left V 1 base short and J 8 bases short, with 9 bases between. CDR3 residues: CASSEGLRDEQFF. The CDR3 DNA follows: TGTGCCAGCAGTGAAGGGCTAAGAGATGAGCAGTTCTTC.

Turning to this clonotype: The junction departs from the called germline gene at one end, perhaps through a read error. The J gene is TRBJ1-1, the V gene TRBV2; D gene uncertain. Germline assignment: CDR1 SNHLY and CDR2 FYNNEI. CDR3 length: 15 amino acids. Written as DNA, the CDR3 is TGTGCCAGCAAGTCATCTCTAGGGAGGAACACTGAAGATTTCTTT. The encoded protein is CASKSSLGRNTEDFF.

V usage is TRBV12-3 or TRBV12-4 and J usage is TRBJ1-5, with D unresolved. V lost 5 bases to trimming and J lost 6 bases, with 8 bases between them. The CDR3 has 12 residues. The CDR3 spells CASSKDIQPQHF. The CDR3 DNA follows: TGTGCCAGCAGTAAAGACATTCAGCCCCAGCATTTT.

The chain carries TRBV6-2 or TRBV6-3 and TRBJ2-7; D is uncertain. V was trimmed by 5 bases and J by 1 base, leaving 18 bases between them. The germline CDR1 and CDR2 sequences are MNHEY and SVGEGT. CDR3 size: 16 residues. CDR3 in DNA: TGTGCCAGCAGTACCCCCCAGGAACAATCATCCTACGAGCAGTACTTC. Translating gives CASSTPQEQSSYEQYF.